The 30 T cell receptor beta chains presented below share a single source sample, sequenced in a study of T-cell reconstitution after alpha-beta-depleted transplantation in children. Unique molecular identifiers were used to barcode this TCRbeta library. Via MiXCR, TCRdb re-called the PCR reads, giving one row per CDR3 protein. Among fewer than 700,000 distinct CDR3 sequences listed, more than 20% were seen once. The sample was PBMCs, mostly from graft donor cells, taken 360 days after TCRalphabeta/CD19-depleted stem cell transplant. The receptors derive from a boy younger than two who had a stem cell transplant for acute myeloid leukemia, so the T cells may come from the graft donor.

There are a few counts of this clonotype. This CDR3 reads CASSPIQGAWEQYV. CDR3 nucleotide sequence: TGTGCCAGCAGCCCGATACAGGGGGCCTGGGAGCAGTACGTC. This chain connects TRBV11-2 to TRBJ2-7, with 9 bases matching TRBD1. The CDR3 is made up of 14 amino acids. V shed 5 bases, J shed 7 bases, and the junction held 9 bases outside the gene matches. Germline loops: CDR1 SGHAT, CDR2 FQNNGV.

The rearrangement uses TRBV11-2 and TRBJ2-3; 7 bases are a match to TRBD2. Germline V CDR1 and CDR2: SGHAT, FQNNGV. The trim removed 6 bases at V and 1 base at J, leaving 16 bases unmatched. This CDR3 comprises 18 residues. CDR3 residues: CASRPRTRVELRTDTQYF. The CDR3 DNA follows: TGTGCCAGCAGGCCACGGACTAGAGTAGAACTCCGCACAGATACGCAGTATTTT.

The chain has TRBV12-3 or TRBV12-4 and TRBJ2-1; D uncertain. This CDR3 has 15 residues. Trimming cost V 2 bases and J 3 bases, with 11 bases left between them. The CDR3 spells CASSLKEISYNEQFF. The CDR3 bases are TGTGCCAGCAGTTTAAAGGAAATCAGCTACAATGAGCAGTTCTTC.

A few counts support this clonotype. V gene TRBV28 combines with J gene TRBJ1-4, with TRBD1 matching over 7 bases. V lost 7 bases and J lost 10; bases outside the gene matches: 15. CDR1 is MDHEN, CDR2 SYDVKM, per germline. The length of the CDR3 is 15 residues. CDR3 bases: TGTGCCAGCACCACCTCGGCAGGGGGTCACGGAAAACTGTTTTTT. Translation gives CASTTSAGGHGKLFF.

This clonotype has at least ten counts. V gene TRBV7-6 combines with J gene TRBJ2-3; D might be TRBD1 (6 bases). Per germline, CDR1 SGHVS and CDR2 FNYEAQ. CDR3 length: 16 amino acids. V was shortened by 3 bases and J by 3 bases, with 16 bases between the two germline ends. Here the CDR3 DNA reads TGTGCCAGCAGCTTCTTCCTCGGACAGCCTACAGATACGCAGTATTTT. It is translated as CASSFFLGQPTDTQYF.

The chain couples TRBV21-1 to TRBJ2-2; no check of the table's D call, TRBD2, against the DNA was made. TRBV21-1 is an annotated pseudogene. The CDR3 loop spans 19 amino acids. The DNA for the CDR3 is TGTGCCAGCAGCAAAGTTCGGGGTTCTAGCCTATCGAACACCGGGGAGCTGTTTTTT. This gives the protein CASSKVRGSSLSNTGELFF.

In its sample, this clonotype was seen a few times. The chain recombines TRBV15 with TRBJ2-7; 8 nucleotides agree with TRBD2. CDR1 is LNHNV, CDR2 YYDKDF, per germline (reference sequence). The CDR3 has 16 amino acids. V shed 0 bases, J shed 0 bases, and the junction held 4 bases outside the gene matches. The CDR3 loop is CATSRDTSGYSYEQYF. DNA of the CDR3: TGTGCCACCAGCAGAGATACTAGCGGTTACTCCTACGAGCAGTACTTC.

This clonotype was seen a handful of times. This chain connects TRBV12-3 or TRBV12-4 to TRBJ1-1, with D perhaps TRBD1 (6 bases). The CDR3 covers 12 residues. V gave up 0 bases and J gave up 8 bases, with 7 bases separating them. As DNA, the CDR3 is TGTGCCAGCAGTTTAGCGAGGGGGGAAGCTTTCTTT. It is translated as CASSLARGEAFF.

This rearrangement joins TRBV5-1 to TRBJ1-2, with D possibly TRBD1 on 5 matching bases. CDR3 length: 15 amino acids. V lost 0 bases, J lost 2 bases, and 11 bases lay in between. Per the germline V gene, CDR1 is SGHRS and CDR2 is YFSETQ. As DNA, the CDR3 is TGCGCCAGCAGCTTGGGAGGGGTCACCAACTATGGCTACACCTTC. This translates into CASSLGGVTNYGYTF.

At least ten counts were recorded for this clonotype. Here the CDR3 reads CASSLGASGGRDTQYF. The CDR3 DNA reads as TGCGCCAGCAGCTTGGGGGCTAGCGGGGGGAGAGATACGCAGTATTTT. The rearrangement uses TRBV5-1 and TRBJ2-3; 11 positions match TRBD2. From germline, CDR1 is SGHRS and CDR2 YFSETQ. The V segment lost 0 bases and the J segment 5 bases; nucleotides outside the gene matches: 5. The length of the CDR3 is 16 residues.

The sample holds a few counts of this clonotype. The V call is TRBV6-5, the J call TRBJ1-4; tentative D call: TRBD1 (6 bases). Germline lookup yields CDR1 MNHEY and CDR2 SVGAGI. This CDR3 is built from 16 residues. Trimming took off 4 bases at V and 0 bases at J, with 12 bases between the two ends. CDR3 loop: CASSSTGFATNEKLFF. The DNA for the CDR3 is TGTGCCAGCAGTTCGACAGGATTTGCAACTAATGAAAAACTGTTTTTT.

The CDR3 loop reads CASVASTGTEAFF. In DNA form, the CDR3 reads TGTGCCAGCGTCGCAAGTACGGGGACTGAAGCTTTCTTT. This rearrangement joins TRBV18 to TRBJ1-1; D is unresolved. V was trimmed by 8 bases and J by 5 bases, leaving 15 bases between them. CDR3 length: 13 residues. The V gene's germline CDR1 is KGHSH and CDR2 LQKENI.

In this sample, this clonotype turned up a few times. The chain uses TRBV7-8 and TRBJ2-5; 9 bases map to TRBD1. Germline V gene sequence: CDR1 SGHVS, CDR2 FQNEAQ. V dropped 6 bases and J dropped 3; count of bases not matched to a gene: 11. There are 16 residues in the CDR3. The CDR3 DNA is TGTGCCAGCAGTTCCCGTCTACAGGGGGCCAAAGAGACCCAGTACTTC. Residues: CASSSRLQGAKETQYF.

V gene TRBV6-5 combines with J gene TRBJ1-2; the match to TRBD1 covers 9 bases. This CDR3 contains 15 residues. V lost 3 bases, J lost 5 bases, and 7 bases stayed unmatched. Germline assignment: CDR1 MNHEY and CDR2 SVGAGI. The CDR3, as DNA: TGTGCCAGCAGTTATTCATCGGGACAGGGATATGGCTACACCTTC. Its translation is CASSYSSGQGYGYTF.

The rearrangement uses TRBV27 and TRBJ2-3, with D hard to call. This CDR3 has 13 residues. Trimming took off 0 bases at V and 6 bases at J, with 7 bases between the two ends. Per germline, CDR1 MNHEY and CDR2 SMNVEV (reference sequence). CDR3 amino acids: CASSLSLVDTQYF. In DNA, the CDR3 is TGTGCCAGCAGTTTATCGTTAGTGGATACGCAGTATTTT.

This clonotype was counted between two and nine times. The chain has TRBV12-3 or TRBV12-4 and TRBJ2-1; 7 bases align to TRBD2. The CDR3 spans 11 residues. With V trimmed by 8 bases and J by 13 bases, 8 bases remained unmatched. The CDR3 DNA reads TGTGCCAGCGGACCGGGACTAAAACAGTTCTTC. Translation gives CASGPGLKQFF.

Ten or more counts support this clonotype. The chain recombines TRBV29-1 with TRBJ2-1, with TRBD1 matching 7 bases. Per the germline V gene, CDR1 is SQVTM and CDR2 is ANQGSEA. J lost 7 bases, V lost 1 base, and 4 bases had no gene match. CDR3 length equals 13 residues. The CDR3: CSVEGQGVNEQFF. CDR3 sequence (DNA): TGCAGCGTTGAAGGACAGGGTGTGAATGAGCAGTTCTTC.

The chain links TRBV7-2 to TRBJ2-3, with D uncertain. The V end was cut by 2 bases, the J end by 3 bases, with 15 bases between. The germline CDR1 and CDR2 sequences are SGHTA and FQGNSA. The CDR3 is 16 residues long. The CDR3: CASSLRVGLWTDTQYF. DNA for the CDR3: TGTGCCAGCAGCTTACGAGTGGGTCTTTGGACAGATACGCAGTATTTT.

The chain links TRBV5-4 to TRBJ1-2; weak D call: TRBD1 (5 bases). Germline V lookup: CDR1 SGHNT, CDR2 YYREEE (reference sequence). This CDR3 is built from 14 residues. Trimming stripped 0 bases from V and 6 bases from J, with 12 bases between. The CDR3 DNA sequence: TGTGCCAGCAGCTTGGCTACAGGCGGACATGGCTACACCTTC. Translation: CASSLATGGHGYTF.

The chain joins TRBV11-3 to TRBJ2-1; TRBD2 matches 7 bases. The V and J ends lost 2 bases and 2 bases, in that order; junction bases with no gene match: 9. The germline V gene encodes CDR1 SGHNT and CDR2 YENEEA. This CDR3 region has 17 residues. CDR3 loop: CASSLFSFAGAYNEQFF. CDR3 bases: TGTGCCAGCAGCTTATTTTCCTTCGCGGGGGCCTACAATGAGCAGTTCTTC. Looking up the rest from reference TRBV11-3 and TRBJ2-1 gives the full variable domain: EAGVVQSPRYKIIEKKQPVAFWCNPISGHNTLYWYLQNLGQGPELLIRYENEEAVDDSQLPKDRFSAERLKGVDSTLKIQPAELGDSAVYLCASSLFSFAGAYNEQFFGPGTRLTVL.

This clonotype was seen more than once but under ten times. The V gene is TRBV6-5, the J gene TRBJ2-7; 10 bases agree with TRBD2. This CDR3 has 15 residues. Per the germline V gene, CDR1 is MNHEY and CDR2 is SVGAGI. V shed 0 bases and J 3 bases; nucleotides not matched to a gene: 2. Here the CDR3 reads CASSYSSGGFYEQYF. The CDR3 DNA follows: TGTGCCAGCAGTTACTCTAGCGGGGGGTTCTACGAGCAGTACTTC.

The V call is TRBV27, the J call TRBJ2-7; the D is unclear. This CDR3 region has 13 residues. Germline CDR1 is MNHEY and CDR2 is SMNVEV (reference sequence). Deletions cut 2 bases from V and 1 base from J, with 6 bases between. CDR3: CASSLRASYEQYF. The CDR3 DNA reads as TGTGCCAGCAGTTTAAGAGCGTCCTACGAGCAGTACTTC.

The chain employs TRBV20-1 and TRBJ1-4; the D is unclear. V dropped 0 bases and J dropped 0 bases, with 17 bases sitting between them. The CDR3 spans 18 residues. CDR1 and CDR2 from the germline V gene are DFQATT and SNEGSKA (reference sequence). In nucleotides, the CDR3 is TGCAGTGCTAGAGATGTGGTGGCGGTGGCAGCAACTAATGAAAAACTGTTTTTT. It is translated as CSARDVVAVAATNEKLFF.

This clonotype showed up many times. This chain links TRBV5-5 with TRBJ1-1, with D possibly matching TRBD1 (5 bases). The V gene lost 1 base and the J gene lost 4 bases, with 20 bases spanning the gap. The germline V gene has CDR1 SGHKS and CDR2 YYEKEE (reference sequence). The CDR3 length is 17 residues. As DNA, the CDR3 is TGTGCCAGCAGCTTGTGGTCCTTCGGGGCTTTGCGCACTGAAGCTTTCTTT. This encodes CASSLWSFGALRTEAFF. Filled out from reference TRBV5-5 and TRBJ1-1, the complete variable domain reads DAGVTQSPTHLIKTRGQQVTLRCSPISGHKSVSWYQQVLGQGPQFIFQYYEKEERGRGNFPDRFSARQFPNYSSELNVNALLLGDSALYLCASSLWSFGALRTEAFFGQGTRLTVV.

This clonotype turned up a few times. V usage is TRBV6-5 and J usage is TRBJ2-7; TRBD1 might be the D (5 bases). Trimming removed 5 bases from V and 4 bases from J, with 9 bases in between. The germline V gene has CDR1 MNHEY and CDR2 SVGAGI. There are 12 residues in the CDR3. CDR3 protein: CASSPDRYEQYV. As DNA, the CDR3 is TGTGCCAGCAGTCCCGACAGATACGAGCAGTACGTC.

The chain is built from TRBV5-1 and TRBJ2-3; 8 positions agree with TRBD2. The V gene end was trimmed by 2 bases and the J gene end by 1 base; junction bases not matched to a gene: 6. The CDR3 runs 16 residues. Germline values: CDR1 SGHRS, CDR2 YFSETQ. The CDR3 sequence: CASSFILSGGTDTQYF. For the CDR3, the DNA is TGCGCCAGCAGCTTCATTCTTAGCGGGGGCACAGATACGCAGTATTTT.

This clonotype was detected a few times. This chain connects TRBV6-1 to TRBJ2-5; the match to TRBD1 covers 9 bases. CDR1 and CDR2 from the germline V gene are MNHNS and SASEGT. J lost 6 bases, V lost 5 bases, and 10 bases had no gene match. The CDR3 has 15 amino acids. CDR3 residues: CASSRDRGGEKTQYF. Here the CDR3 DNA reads TGTGCCAGCAGTCGAGACAGGGGGGGGGAAAAGACCCAGTACTTC.

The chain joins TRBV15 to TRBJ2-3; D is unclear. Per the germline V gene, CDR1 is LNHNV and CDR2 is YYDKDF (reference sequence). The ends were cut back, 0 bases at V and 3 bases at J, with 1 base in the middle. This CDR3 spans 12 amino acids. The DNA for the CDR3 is TGTGCCACCAGCAGAGAAACAGATACGCAGTATTTT. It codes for CATSRETDTQYF. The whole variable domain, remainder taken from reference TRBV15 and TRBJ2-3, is DAMVIQNPRYQVTQFGKPVTLSCSQTLNHNVMYWYQQKSSQAPKLLFHYYDKDFNNEADTPDNFQSRRPNTSFCFLDIRSPGLGDTAMYLCATSRETDTQYFGPGTRLTVL.

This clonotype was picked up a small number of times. DNA of the CDR3: TGTGCCAGCAGTCCCCGGACGAGTCCCGCTTCTGGAAACACCATATATTTT. It codes for CASSPRTSPASGNTIYF. The gene calls are TRBV12-3 or TRBV12-4 and TRBJ1-3; no reliable D call. V lost 5 bases to trimming and J lost 1 base, with 18 bases between them. This CDR3 spans 17 amino acids.

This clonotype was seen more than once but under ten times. The CDR3 sequence is CASSRSGYTDTQYF. CDR3 in DNA: TGTGCCAGCAGTCGAAGCGGGTACACAGATACGCAGTATTTT. The chain is built from TRBV7-2 and TRBJ2-3; the D gene is possibly TRBD2 (6 bases). The germline CDR1 and CDR2 sequences are SGHTA and FQGNSA. The length of the CDR3 is 14 residues. With 6 bases removed from V and 2 bases from J, the gap between germline ends came to 12 bases.